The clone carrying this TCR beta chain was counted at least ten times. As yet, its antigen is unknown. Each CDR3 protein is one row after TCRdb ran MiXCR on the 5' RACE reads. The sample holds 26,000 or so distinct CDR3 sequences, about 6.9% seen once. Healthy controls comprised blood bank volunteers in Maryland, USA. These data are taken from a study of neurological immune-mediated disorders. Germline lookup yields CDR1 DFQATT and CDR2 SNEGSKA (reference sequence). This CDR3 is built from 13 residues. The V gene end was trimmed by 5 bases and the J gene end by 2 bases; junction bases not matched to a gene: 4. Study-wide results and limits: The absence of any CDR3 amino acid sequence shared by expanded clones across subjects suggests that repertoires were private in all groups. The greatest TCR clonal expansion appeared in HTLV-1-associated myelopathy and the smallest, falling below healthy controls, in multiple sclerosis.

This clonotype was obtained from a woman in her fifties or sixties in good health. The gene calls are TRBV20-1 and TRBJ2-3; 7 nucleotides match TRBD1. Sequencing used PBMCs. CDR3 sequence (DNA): TGCAGTGCTGGGGACAGTCCCACAGATACGCAGTATTTT. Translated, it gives CSAGDSPTDTQYF.